This T cell receptor (beta chain) originates from a study of graft-versus-host responses after intestinal transplantation. Study-wide context: In this cohort, recipients had multivisceral, liver-intestinal, or isolated intestinal transplants.

To note about this clone: Its target is unknown.

Method: immunoSEQ multiplex PCR; TCRdb's copy keeps in-frame clones and lacks some. The table shows about 78,000 clones, with over 75% occurring only once. The CDR3 extends over 18 amino acids. Between the trimmed V and J ends, which lost 2 bases and 0 bases, there was a span of 14 bases. Germline V CDR1 and CDR2: MDHEN, SYDVKM. Findings and limits, study-wide: Among circulating GvH clones, peak levels were associated with early post-transplant declines in HvG clones.

The sequenced sample was unstimulated CD8+ T cells sorted from spleen or lymph node cells, obtained before transplant. This TCR was sampled from a human donor who was the organ donor for an intestinal transplant. The rearrangement joins TRBV28 to TRBJ2-6; D may be TRBD1 (6 bases). The CDR3 spells CASSLAGASPSGANVLTF. The CDR3 DNA follows: TGTGCCAGCAGTTTAGCAGGGGCTAGCCCCTCTGGGGCCAACGTCCTGACTTTC.